Sequencing of this T cell receptor (beta chain) was carried out in a study of blood T cell repertoires in COVID-19. Assay used: immunoSEQ multiplex PCR; TCRdb lists only in-frame clones, some missing. The sample lists some 95,000 clones; less than 85% were seen once. V gave up 1 base and J gave up 2 bases, with 10 bases separating them. The CDR3 has 14 residues. CDR1 and CDR2 from the germline V gene are SGHKS and YYEKEE (reference sequence). The rearrangement links TRBV5-5 to TRBJ2-7, with D perhaps TRBD1 (6 bases). The sample was peripheral blood. This TCR derives from a man aged 50 to 60 who had recovered from COVID-19. The CDR3 loop is CASSLRDTPYEQYF. CDR3 coding DNA: TGTGCCAGCAGCTTGCGGGACACACCCTACGAGCAGTACTTC.